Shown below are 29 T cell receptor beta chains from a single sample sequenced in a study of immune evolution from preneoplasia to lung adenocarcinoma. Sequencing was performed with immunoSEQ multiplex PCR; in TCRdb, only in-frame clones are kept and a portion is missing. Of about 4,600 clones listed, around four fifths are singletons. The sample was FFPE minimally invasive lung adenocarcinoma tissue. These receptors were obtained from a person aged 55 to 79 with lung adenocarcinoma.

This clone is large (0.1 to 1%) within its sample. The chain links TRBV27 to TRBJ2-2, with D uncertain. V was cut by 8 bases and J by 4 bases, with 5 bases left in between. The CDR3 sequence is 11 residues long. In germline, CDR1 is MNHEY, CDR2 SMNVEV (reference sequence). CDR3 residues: CASRFTGELFF. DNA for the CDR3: TGTGCCAGCCGGTTCACCGGGGAGCTGTTTTTT.

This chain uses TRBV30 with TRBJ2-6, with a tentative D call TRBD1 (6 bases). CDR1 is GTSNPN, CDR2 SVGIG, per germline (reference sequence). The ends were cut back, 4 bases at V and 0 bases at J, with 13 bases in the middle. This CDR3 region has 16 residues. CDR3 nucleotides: TGTGCCTGGACCGGACAGACTCGCTCTGGGGCCAACGTCCTGACTTTC. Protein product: CAWTGQTRSGANVLTF.

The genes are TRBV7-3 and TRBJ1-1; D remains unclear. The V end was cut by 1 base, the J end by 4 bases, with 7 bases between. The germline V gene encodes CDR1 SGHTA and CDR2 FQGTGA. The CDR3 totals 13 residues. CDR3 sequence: CASSLMGGTEAFF. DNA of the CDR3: TGTGCCAGCAGCTTAATGGGTGGCACTGAAGCTTTCTTT.

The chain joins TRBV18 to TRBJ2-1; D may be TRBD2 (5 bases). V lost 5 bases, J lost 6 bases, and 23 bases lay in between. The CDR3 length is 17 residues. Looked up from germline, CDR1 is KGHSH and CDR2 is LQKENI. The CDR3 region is CASSAILSGREGNEQFF. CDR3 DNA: TGTGCCAGCTCAGCCATCTTGAGTGGGAGAGAGGGCAATGAGCAGTTCTTC.

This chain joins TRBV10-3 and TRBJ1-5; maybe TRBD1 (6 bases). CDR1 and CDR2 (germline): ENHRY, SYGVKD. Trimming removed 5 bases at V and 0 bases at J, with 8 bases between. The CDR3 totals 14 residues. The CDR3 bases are TGTGCCATCAGTCAGACAGGTAGCAATCAGCCCCAGCATTTT. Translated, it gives CAISQTGSNQPQHF.

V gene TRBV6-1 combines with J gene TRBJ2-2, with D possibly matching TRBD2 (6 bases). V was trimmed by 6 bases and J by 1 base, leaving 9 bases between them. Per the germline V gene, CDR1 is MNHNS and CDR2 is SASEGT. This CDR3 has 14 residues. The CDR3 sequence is CASRISGNTGELFF. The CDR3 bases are TGTGCCAGCAGAATTAGCGGGAACACCGGGGAGCTGTTTTTT.

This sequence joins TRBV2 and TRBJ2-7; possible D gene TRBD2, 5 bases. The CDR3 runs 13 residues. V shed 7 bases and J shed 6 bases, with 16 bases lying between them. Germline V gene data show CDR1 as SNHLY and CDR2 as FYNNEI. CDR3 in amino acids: CASISLGSAEQYF. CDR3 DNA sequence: TGTGCCAGCATTTCATTAGGTAGCGCCGAGCAGTACTTC.

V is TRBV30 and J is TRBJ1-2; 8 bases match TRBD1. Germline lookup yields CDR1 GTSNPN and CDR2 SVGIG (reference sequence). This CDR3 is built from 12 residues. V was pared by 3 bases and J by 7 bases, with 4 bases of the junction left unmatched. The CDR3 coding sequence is TGTGCCTGGAGCCTACAGGGGGTTGGCTACACCTTC. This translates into CAWSLQGVGYTF.

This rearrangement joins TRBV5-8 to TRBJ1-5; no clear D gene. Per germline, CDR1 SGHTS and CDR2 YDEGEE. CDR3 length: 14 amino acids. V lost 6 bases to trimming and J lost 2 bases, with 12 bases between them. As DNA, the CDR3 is TGTGCCAGCACCCTGAGTCAAGGCAATCAGCCCCAGCATTTT. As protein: CASTLSQGNQPQHF.

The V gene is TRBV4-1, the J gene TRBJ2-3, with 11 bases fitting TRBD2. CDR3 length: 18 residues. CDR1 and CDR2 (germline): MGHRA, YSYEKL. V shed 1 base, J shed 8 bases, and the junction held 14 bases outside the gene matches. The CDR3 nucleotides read TGCGCCAGCAGCCAAGGGGGGGGACTAGCGGCCCGACCAGTTACGCAGTATTTT. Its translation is CASSQGGGLAARPVTQYF.

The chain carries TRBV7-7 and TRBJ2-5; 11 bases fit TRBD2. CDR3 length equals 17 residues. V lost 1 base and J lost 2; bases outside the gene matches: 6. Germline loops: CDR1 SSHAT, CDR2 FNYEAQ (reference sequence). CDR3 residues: CASSLDGSGRVQETQYF. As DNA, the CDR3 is TGTGCCAGCAGCTTAGATGGTAGCGGGAGGGTTCAAGAGACCCAGTACTTC.

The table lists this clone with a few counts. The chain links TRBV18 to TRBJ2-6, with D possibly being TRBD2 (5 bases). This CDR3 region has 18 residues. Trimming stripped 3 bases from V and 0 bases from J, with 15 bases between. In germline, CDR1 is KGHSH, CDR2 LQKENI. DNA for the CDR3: TGTGCCAGCTCACCCGGGAATATTGCGGGCTCTGGGGCCAACGTCCTGACTTTC. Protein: CASSPGNIAGSGANVLTF. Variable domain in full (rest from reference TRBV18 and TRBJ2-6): NAGVMQNPRHLVRRRGQEARLRCSPMKGHSHVYWYRQLPEEGLKFMVYLQKENIIDESGMPKERFSAEFPKEGPSILRIQQVVRGDSAAYFCASSPGNIAGSGANVLTFGAGSRLTVL.

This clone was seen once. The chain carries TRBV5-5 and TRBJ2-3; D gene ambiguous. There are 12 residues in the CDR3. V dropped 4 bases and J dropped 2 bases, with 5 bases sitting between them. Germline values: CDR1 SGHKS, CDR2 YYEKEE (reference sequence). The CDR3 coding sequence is TGTGCCAGCAGCCCCTACACAGATACGCAGTATTTT. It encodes CASSPYTDTQYF.

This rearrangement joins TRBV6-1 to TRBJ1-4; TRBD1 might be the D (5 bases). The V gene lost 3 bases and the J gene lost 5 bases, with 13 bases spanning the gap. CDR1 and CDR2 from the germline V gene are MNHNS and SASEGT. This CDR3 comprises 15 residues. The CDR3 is CASSDAGTGNEKLFF. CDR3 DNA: TGTGCCAGCAGTGATGCGGGGACGGGGAATGAAAAACTGTTTTTT.

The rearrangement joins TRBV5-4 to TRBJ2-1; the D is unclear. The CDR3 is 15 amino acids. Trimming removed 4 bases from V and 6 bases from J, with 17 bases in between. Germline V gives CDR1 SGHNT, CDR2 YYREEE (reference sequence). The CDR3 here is CASSVGPSLGNEQFF. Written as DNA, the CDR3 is TGTGCCAGCAGCGTTGGGCCCTCGTTAGGCAATGAGCAGTTCTTC.

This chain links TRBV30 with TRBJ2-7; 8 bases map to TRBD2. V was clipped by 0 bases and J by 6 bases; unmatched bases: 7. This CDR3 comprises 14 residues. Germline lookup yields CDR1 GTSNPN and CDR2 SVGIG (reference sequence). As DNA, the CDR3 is TGTGCCTGGAGTGTACCGGGAGGGTCGGGCGAGCAGTACTTC. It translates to CAWSVPGGSGEQYF.

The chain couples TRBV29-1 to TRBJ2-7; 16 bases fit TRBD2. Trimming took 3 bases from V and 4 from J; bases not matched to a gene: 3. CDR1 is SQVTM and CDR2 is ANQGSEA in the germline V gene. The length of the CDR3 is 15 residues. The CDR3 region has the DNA TGCAGCGTTGAGGGACTAGCGGGAGGGCCTTACGAGCAGTACTTC. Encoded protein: CSVEGLAGGPYEQYF.

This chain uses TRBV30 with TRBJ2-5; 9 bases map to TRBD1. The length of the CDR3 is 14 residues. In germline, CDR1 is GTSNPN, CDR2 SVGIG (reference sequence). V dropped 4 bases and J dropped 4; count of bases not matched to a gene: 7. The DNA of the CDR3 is TGTGCCTGGACCGGGGGACAGGGAGGAGAGACCCAGTACTTC. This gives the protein CAWTGGQGGETQYF.

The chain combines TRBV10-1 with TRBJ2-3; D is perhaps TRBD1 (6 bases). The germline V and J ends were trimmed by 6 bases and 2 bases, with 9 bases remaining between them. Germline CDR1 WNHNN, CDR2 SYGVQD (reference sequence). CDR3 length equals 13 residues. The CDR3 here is CASRQGITDTQYF. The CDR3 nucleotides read TGCGCCAGCAGACAGGGTATCACAGATACGCAGTATTTT.

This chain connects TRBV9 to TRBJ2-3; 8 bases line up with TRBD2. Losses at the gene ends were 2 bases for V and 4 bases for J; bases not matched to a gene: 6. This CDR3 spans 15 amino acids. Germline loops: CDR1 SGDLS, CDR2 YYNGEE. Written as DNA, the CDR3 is TGTGCCAGCAGCGTCTCCGGGACTAGTCCAGATACGCAGTATTTT. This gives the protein CASSVSGTSPDTQYF.

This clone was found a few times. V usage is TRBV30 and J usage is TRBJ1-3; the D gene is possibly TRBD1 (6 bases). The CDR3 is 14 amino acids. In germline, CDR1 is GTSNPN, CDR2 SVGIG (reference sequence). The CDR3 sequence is CAFGGGALGNTIYF. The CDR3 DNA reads TGTGCATTCGGCGGGGGGGCTCTGGGAAACACCATATATTTT.

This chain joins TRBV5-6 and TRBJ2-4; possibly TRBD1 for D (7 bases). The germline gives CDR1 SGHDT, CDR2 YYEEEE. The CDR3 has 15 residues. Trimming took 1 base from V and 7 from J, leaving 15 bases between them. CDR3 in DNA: TGTGCCAGCAGCTTGAGGGGGCGGGATCGGAACATTCAGTACTTC. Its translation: CASSLRGRDRNIQYF.

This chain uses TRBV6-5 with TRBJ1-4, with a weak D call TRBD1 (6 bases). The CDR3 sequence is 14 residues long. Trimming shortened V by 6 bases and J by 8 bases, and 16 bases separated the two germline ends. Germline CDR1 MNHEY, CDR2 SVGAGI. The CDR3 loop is CASRKGGGLEKLFF. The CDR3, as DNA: TGTGCCAGCAGGAAAGGGGGGGGCTTGGAAAAACTGTTTTTT.

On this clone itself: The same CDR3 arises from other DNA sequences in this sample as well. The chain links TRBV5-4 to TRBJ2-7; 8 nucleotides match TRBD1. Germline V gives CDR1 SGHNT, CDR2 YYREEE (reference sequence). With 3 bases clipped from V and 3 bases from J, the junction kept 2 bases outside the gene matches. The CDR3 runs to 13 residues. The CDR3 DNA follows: TGTGCCAGCAGCTGGGACAGGAGCTACGAGCAGTACTTC. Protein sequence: CASSWDRSYEQYF.

CDR3 in amino acids: CASSLFGGGADTQYF. As DNA, the CDR3 is TGTGCCAGCAGCTTATTCGGGGGAGGGGCAGATACGCAGTATTTT. This chain uses TRBV7-2 with TRBJ2-3; 7 positions match TRBD2. Germline loops: CDR1 SGHTA, CDR2 FQGNSA. The CDR3 extends over 15 amino acids. J lost 4 bases, V lost 2 bases, and 6 bases had no gene match.

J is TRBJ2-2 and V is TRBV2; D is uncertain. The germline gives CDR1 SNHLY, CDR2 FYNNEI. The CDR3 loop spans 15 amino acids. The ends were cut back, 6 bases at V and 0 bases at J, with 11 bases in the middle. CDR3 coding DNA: TGTGCCAGCAGCCCAAACCTAGCGAACACCGGGGAGCTGTTTTTT. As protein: CASSPNLANTGELFF.

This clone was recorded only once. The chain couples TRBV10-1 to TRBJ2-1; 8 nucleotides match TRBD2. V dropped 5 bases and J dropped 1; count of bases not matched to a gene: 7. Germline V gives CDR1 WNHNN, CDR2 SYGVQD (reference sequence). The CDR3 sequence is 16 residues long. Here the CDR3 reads CASSLAGTGSYNEQFF. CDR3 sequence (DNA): TGCGCCAGCAGTTTAGCGGGAACGGGATCCTACAATGAGCAGTTCTTC.

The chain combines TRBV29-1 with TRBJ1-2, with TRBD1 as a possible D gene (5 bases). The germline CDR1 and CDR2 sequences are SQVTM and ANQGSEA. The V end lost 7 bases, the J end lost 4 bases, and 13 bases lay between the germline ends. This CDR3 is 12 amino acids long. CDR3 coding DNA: TGCAGCGCCCAGACAGCGCTCTATGGCTACACCTTC. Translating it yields CSAQTALYGYTF. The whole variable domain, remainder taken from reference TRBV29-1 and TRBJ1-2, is SAVISQKPSRDICQRGTSLTIQCQVDSQVTMMFWYRQQPGQSLTLIATANQGSEATYESGFVIDKFPISRPNLTFSTLTVSNMSPEDSSIYLCSAQTALYGYTFGSGTRLTVV.

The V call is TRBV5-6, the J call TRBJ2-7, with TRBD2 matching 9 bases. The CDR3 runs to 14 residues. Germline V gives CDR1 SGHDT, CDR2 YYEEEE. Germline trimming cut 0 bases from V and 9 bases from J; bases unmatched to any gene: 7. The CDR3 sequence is CASSLENSGSGQYF. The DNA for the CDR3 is TGTGCCAGCAGCTTGGAGAATAGCGGGAGTGGGCAGTACTTC. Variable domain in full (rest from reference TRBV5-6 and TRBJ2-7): DAGVTQSPTHLIKTRGQQVTLRCSPKSGHDTVSWYQQALGQGPQFIFQYYEEEERQRGNFPDRFSGHQFPNYSSELNVNALLLGDSALYLCASSLENSGSGQYFGPGTRLTVT.